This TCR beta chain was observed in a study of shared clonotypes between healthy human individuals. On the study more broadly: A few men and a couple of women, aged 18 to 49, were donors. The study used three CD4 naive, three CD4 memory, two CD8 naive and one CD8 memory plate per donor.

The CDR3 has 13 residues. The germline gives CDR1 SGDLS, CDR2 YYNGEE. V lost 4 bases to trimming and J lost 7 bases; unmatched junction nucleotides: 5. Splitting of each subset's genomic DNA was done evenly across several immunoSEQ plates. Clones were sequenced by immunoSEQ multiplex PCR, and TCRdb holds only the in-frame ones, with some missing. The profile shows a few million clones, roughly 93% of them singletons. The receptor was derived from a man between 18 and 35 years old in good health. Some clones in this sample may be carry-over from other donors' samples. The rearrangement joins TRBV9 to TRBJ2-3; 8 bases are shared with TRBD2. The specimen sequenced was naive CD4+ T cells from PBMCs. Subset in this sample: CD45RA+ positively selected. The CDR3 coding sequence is TGTGCCAGCAGCCCGAGCGGGAGTAATACGCAGTATTTT. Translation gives CASSPSGSNTQYF.